This T cell receptor beta chain was captured by sequencing in a study of cytomegalovirus exposure and HLA in healthy donors. Use of 60 Vbeta and 13 Jbeta primers characterized the PCR. The assay was immunoSEQ multiplex PCR, and TCRdb's table has in-frame clones only and misses some. The repertoire holds fewer than 100,000 clones, with approximately 76% as singletons. V gave up 4 bases and J gave up 0 bases, with 6 bases separating them. The germline V gene has CDR1 MNHEY and CDR2 SVGAGI. This CDR3 is built from 13 residues. The rearrangement links TRBV6-5 to TRBJ1-2; D call uncertain. This sequence was found in a man aged 40-49 years in good health and CMV-seronegative. Sequencing used PBMCs. The CDR3 loop reads CASSSGPNYGYTF. Here the CDR3 DNA reads TGTGCCAGCAGTTCTGGGCCTAACTATGGCTACACCTTC.